The 25 T cell receptor beta chains in this list originate from one sample, sequenced in a study of vaccination and CD4 T cells after COVID-19. TCRdb reprocessed the PCR reads with MiXCR, giving one entry per CDR3 protein. The table includes about 15,000 distinct CDR3 sequences, 69% detected once. Sample: CD4+ T cells from blood, taken after SARS-CoV-2 vaccination. The receptors come from a human donor who had recovered from COVID-19.

V is TRBV6-1 and J is TRBJ1-2; no firm D call. V lost 6 bases, J lost 6 bases, and 17 bases lay in between. This CDR3 region has 14 residues. Germline V CDR1 and CDR2: MNHNS, SASEGT. CDR3 sequence reads: CASRAGAGVDGYTF. The DNA of the CDR3 is TGTGCCAGCAGGGCCGGTGCGGGTGTTGATGGCTACACCTTC.

The rearrangement uses TRBV2 and TRBJ1-2; D gene ambiguous. From germline, CDR1 is SNHLY and CDR2 FYNNEI. This CDR3 has 14 residues. The V gene lost 0 bases and the J gene lost 4 bases, with 9 bases spanning the gap. The CDR3 DNA reads TGTGCCAGCAGTGAAGCGCTTCTTAGCTATGGCTACACCTTC. Translation gives CASSEALLSYGYTF. The full variable domain, rest sourced from reference TRBV2 and TRBJ1-2, is EPEVTQTPSHQVTQMGQEVILRCVPISNHLYFYWYRQILGQKVEFLVSFYNNEISEKSEIFDDQFSVERPDGSNFTLKIRSTKLEDSAMYFCASSEALLSYGYTFGSGTRLTVV.

The rearrangement uses TRBV7-9 and TRBJ1-2, with TRBD1 matching over 7 bases. Germline V gives CDR1 SEHNR, CDR2 FQNEAQ (reference sequence). The CDR3 has 16 residues. The trim removed 1 base at V and 4 bases at J, leaving 9 bases unmatched. The CDR3 DNA is TGTGCCAGCAGCTTAGTCGGGACAGTTCCCATCTATGGCTACACCTTC. Protein product: CASSLVGTVPIYGYTF.

The chain has TRBV7-9 and TRBJ1-2; no clear D. V shed 1 base and J shed 0 bases, with 9 bases lying between them. The CDR3 covers 15 residues. Germline CDR1 is SEHNR and CDR2 is FQNEAQ (reference sequence). The CDR3 here is CASSLVSGANYGYTF. CDR3 sequence (DNA): TGTGCCAGCAGCTTAGTGAGTGGAGCTAACTATGGCTACACCTTC.

V and J are TRBV20-1 and TRBJ1-2; D is perhaps TRBD1 (6 bases). CDR3 length: 13 residues. The germline CDR1 and CDR2 sequences are DFQATT and SNEGSKA (reference sequence). Trimming took 3 bases from V and 5 from J, leaving 13 bases between them. The CDR3 nucleotides read TGCAGTGCTAGGGGGGACATTCGATATGGCTACACCTTC. Amino acid sequence: CSARGDIRYGYTF.

The chain has TRBV11-2 and TRBJ2-3, with unresolved D. Germline CDR1 and CDR2: SGHAT and FQNNGV. The CDR3 runs to 13 residues. Trimming cost V 6 bases and J 0 bases, with 7 bases left between them. This chain's CDR3 is CASSTSSTDTQYF. The CDR3 nucleotides are TGTGCCAGCAGTACTTCTAGCACAGATACGCAGTATTTT. The variable domain in full, completed from reference TRBV11-2 and TRBJ2-3, reads EAGVAQSPRYKIIEKRQSVAFWCNPISGHATLYWYQQILGQGPKLLIQFQNNGVVDDSQLPKDRFSAERLKGVDSTLKIQPAKLEDSAVYLCASSTSSTDTQYFGPGTRLTVL.

The V call is TRBV12-3 or TRBV12-4, the J call TRBJ2-3; D not resolved. The ends were cut back, 6 bases at V and 3 bases at J, with 7 bases in the middle. The CDR3 is 12 residues long. In DNA, the CDR3 is TGTGCCAGCAGCGTCCTGACAGATACGCAGTATTTT. It codes for CASSVLTDTQYF.

The gene calls are TRBV11-2 and TRBJ1-6; D unclear. The CDR3 is 17 amino acids. CDR1 is SGHAT and CDR2 is FQNNGV in the germline V gene. The germline V and J ends were trimmed by 0 bases and 8 bases, with 17 bases remaining between them. The CDR3 DNA is TGTGCCAGCAGCTTAGAGTTGCGTAACGGGTGGGATTCACCCCTCCACTTT. Translated, it gives CASSLELRNGWDSPLHF.

The chain recombines TRBV5-5 with TRBJ1-5; the D gene is possibly TRBD1 (6 bases). With 1 base removed from V and 5 bases from J, the gap between germline ends came to 16 bases. CDR3 length equals 16 residues. Germline V CDR1 and CDR2: SGHKS, YYEKEE (reference sequence). The CDR3 loop is CASSLLTGALDQPQHF. CDR3 bases: TGTGCCAGCAGCTTGTTGACAGGCGCCCTGGATCAGCCCCAGCATTTT.

CDR3 sequence (DNA): TGCAGTGCTGGAGCGACGGGGGTCGGGCGCACTGAAGCTTTCTTT. The encoded protein is CSAGATGVGRTEAFF. The chain uses TRBV20-1 and TRBJ1-1, with a tentative D call TRBD1 (5 bases). Between the trimmed V and J ends, which lost 5 bases and 4 bases, there was a span of 20 bases. The CDR3 spans 15 residues. CDR1 DFQATT and CDR2 SNEGSKA come from the germline V gene (reference sequence).

The J gene is TRBJ2-6, the V gene TRBV5-4; a possible D gene is TRBD2 (5 bases). V was pared by 5 bases and J by 0 bases, with 12 bases between. Germline CDR1 SGHNT, CDR2 YYREEE (reference sequence). The CDR3 loop spans 16 amino acids. The CDR3, as DNA: TGTGCCAGCAGGTTTATGGGGAGCTCTGGGGCCAACGTCCTGACTTTC. It specifies CASRFMGSSGANVLTF.

This clonotype was picked up one time. The V call is TRBV29-1, the J call TRBJ2-3; 7 nucleotides match TRBD2. The V gene's germline CDR1 is SQVTM and CDR2 ANQGSEA. The CDR3 has 13 residues. Losses at the gene ends were 0 bases for V and 6 bases for J; bases not matched to a gene: 3. CDR3 coding DNA: TGCAGCGTTGAAGAGGACGGGAGGGATACGCAGTATTTT. Its protein product is CSVEEDGRDTQYF.

This clonotype was found once. V is TRBV2 and J is TRBJ1-2; no definite D call. The V and J ends lost 6 bases and 1 base respectively, with 9 bases between them. The CDR3 runs to 13 residues. Germline values: CDR1 SNHLY, CDR2 FYNNEI. The CDR3 nucleotides are TGTGCCAGCAGCTCGGTCAGTAACTATGGCTACACCTTC. This translates into CASSSVSNYGYTF.

The chain combines TRBV15 with TRBJ2-7; D might be TRBD1 (6 bases). V lost 5 bases, J lost 4 bases, and 18 bases lay in between. The CDR3 loop spans 15 amino acids. CDR1 and CDR2 from the germline V gene are LNHNV and YYDKDF (reference sequence). CDR3 DNA sequence: TGTGCCACCAGCGTCCAAGGGGGTCCGAGATACGAGCAGTACTTC. It specifies CATSVQGGPRYEQYF.

The chain employs TRBV10-1 and TRBJ1-4, with D hard to call. CDR1 and CDR2 (germline): WNHNN, SYGVQD (reference sequence). The CDR3 covers 15 residues. The V gene lost 0 bases and the J gene lost 6 bases, with 11 bases spanning the gap. The CDR3 sequence is CASSESGSVDEKLFF. CDR3 nucleotides: TGCGCCAGCAGTGAGTCGGGGTCAGTTGATGAAAAACTGTTTTTT.

The chain employs TRBV6-5 and TRBJ2-2; the D is unclear. This CDR3 is 16 amino acids long. V dropped 3 bases and J dropped 6 bases, with 17 bases sitting between them. Per germline, CDR1 MNHEY and CDR2 SVGAGI. The CDR3 region is CASSYMPMDGSGELFF. The CDR3 nucleotides are TGTGCCAGCAGTTATATGCCTATGGATGGGTCCGGGGAGCTGTTTTTT.

This chain joins TRBV9 and TRBJ2-5, with 8 bases aligning to TRBD2. Trimming removed 3 bases from V and 4 bases from J; junction bases left unmatched: 5. Germline V CDR1 and CDR2: SGDLS, YYNGEE. The CDR3 covers 14 residues. Here the CDR3 DNA reads TGTGCCAGCAGCGCCGTAGCGGGAAGAGAGACCCAGTACTTC. This encodes CASSAVAGRETQYF.

The genes are TRBV20-1 and TRBJ2-5, with 10 positions matching TRBD2. Per germline, CDR1 DFQATT and CDR2 SNEGSKA (reference sequence). The CDR3 spans 15 residues. V shed 0 bases, J shed 4 bases, and the junction held 5 bases outside the gene matches. The CDR3 coding sequence is TGCAGTGCTAGAGACAGCGGGAGGGCCCCAGAGACCCAGTACTTC. Amino acid sequence: CSARDSGRAPETQYF.

This clonotype has more than one count but fewer than ten. The chain links TRBV6-2 or TRBV6-3 to TRBJ2-2; unclear D gene. Germline CDR1 and CDR2: MNHEY and SVGEGT. The V and J ends lost 1 base and 8 bases respectively, with 11 bases between them. This CDR3 is built from 14 residues. As DNA, the CDR3 is TGTGCCAGCAGTTACTTCTGGGTTCAAGGGGAGCTGTTTTTT. Translation: CASSYFWVQGELFF.

This clonotype has a handful of counts. The genes are TRBV12-3 or TRBV12-4 and TRBJ2-7, with D unresolved. CDR3 length equals 14 residues. The V end lost 6 bases, the J end lost 2 bases, and 14 bases lay between the germline ends. CDR3 protein: CASRSQRFPYEQYF. The CDR3 DNA follows: TGTGCCAGCAGATCTCAGAGATTTCCCTACGAGCAGTACTTC.

The V call is TRBV6-1, the J call TRBJ1-4; D remains unclear. V was cut by 6 bases and J by 7 bases, with 15 bases left in between. This CDR3 has 14 amino acids. Germline lookup yields CDR1 MNHNS and CDR2 SASEGT. CDR3 amino acids: CASRPGGSFEKLFF. The CDR3 DNA follows: TGTGCCAGCAGACCCGGAGGGAGCTTTGAAAAACTGTTTTTT.

This clonotype was seen only a few times. The chain carries TRBV5-1 and TRBJ2-5; 8 bases map to TRBD1. The V gene's germline CDR1 is SGHRS and CDR2 YFSETQ. V dropped 8 bases and J dropped 2; count of bases not matched to a gene: 8. The CDR3 loop spans 14 amino acids. The CDR3 region is CASTRGQGQETQYF. DNA for the CDR3: TGCGCCAGTACCCGCGGACAGGGACAAGAGACCCAGTACTTC. The full variable domain, its missing parts supplied by reference TRBV5-1 and TRBJ2-5, is KAGVTQTPRYLIKTRGQQVTLSCSPISGHRSVSWYQQTPGQGLQFLFEYFSETQRNKGNFPGRFSGRQFSNSRSEMNVSTLELGDSALYLCASTRGQGQETQYFGPGTRLLVL.

CDR3 sequence reads: CASRENRRTSTDTQYF. CDR3 in DNA: TGTGCCAGCAGGGAAAACAGGAGAACTAGCACAGATACGCAGTATTTT. This chain joins TRBV2 and TRBJ2-3; TRBD1 might be the D (5 bases). The CDR3 covers 16 residues. The germline V and J ends were trimmed by 6 bases and 0 bases, with 16 bases remaining between them. Germline loops: CDR1 SNHLY, CDR2 FYNNEI.

A single count supports this clonotype. The chain couples TRBV12-3 or TRBV12-4 to TRBJ2-2, with D uncertain. The CDR3 contains 12 residues. Trimming removed 8 bases at V and 3 bases at J, with 7 bases between. The CDR3 loop reads CASLTDTGELFF. The CDR3 DNA reads TGTGCCAGCCTTACAGACACCGGGGAGCTGTTTTTT.

The chain has TRBV4-2 and TRBJ2-1; TRBD2 matches at 12 bases. V gave up 4 bases and J gave up 7 bases; unmatched junction bases: 11. The CDR3 is 17 residues long. The germline V gene has CDR1 LGHNA and CDR2 YNFKEQ. Here the CDR3 reads CASSRVSTSGRSNEQFF. The CDR3 coding sequence is TGTGCCAGCAGCCGCGTAAGTACTAGCGGGAGGTCAAATGAGCAGTTCTTC.